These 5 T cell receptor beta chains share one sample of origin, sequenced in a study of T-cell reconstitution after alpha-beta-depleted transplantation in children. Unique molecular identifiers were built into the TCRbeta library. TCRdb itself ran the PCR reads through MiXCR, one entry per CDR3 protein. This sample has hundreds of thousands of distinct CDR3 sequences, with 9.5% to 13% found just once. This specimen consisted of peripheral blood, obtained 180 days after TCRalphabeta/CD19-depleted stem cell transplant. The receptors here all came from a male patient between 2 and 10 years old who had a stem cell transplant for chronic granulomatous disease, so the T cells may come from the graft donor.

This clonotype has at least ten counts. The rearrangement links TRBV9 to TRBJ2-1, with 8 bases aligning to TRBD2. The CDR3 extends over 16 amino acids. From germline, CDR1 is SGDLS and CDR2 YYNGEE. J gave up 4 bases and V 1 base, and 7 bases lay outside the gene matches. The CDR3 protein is CASSVLGLAGYNEQFF. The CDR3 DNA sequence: TGTGCCAGCAGCGTACTAGGTCTAGCGGGTTACAATGAGCAGTTCTTC.

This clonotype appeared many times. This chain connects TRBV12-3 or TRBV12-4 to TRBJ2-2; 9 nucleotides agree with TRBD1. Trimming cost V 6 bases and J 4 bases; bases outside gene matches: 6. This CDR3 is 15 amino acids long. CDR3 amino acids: CASRAGTGFTGELFF. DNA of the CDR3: TGTGCCAGCAGAGCCGGGACAGGGTTCACCGGGGAGCTGTTTTTT.

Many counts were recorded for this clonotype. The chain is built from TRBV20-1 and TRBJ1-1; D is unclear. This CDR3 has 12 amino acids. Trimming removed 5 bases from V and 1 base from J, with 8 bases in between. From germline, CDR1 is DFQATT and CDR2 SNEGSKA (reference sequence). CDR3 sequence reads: CSAPRRNTEAFF. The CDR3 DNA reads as TGCAGTGCTCCCCGACGGAACACTGAAGCTTTCTTT.

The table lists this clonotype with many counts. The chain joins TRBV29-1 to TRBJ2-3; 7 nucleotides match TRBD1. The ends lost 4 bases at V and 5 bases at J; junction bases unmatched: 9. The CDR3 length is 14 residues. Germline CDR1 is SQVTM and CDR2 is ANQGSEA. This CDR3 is CSVARGQAEDTQYF. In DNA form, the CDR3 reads TGCAGCGTTGCTAGGGGGCAGGCTGAAGATACGCAGTATTTT.

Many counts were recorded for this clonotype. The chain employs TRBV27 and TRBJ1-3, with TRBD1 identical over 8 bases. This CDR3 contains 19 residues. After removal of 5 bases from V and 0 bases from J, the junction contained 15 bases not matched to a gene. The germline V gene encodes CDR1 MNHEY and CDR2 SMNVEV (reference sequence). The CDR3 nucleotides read TGTGCCAGCAGTAAACGACAGGGGACAATGATAAGCTCTGGAAACACCATATATTTT. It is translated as CASSKRQGTMISSGNTIYF.